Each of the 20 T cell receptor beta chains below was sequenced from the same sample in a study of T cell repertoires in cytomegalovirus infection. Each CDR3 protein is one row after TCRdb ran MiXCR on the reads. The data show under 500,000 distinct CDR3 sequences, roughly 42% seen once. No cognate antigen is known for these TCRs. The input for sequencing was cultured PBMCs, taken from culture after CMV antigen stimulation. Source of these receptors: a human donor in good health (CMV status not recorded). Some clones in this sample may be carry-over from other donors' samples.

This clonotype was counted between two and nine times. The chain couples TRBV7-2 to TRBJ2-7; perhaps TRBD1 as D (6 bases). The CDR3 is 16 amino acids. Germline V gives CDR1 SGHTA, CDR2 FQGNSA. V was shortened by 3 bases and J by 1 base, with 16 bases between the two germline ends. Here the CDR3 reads CASSLGRTDPSYEQYF. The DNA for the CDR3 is TGTGCCAGCAGCTTGGGTAGGACAGATCCTTCCTACGAGCAGTACTTC.

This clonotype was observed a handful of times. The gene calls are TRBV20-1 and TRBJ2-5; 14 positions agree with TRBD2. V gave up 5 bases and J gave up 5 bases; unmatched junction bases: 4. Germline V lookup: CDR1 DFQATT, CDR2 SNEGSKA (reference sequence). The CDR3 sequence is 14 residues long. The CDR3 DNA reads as TGCAGTGCTCGACTAGCGGGAGGGGGGGAGACCCAGTACTTC. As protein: CSARLAGGGETQYF.

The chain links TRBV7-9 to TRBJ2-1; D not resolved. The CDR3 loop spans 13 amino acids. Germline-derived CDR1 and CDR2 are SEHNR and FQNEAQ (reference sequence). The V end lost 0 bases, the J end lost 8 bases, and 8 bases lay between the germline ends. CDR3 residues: CASSLAGGDEQFF. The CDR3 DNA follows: TGTGCCAGCAGCTTAGCAGGTGGCGATGAGCAGTTCTTC.

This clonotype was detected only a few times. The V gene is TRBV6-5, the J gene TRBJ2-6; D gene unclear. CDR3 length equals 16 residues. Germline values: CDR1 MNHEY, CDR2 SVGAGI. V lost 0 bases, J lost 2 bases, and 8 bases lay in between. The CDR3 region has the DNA TGTGCCAGCAGTTACTCCTTCGAAGCTGGGGCCAACGTCCTGACTTTC. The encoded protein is CASSYSFEAGANVLTF.

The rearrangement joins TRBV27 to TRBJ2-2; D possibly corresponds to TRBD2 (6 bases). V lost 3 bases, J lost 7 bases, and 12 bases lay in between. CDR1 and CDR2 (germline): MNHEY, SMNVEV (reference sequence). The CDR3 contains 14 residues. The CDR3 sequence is CASSFLASNGELFF. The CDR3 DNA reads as TGTGCCAGCAGTTTTCTAGCGAGCAACGGGGAGCTGTTTTTT.

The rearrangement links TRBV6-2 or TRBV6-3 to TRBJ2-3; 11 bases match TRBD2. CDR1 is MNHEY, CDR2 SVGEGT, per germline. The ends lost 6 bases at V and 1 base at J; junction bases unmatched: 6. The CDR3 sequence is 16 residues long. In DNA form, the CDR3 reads TGTGCCAGCAGCCATGGGACTAGCGGACGCACAGATACGCAGTATTTT. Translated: CASSHGTSGRTDTQYF.

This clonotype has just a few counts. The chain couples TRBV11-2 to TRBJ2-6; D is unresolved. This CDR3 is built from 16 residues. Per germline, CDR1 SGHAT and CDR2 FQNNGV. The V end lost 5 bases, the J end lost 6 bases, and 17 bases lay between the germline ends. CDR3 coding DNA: TGTGCCAGCAGCGTCTTCGCCGGGCCCCTGGCCAACGTCCTGACTTTC. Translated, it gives CASSVFAGPLANVLTF.

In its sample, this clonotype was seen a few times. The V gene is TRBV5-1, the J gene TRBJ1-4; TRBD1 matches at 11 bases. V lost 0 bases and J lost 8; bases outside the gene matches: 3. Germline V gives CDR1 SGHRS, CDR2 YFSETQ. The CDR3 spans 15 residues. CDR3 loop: CASSLGDRGSEKLFF. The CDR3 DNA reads TGCGCCAGCAGCTTGGGGGACAGGGGGTCAGAAAAACTGTTTTTT.

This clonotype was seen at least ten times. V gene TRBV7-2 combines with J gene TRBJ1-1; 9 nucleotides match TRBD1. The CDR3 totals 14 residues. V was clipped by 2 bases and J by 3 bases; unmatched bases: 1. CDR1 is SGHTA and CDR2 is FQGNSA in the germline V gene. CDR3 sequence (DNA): TGTGCCAGCAGCTTACGACAGGGGGACACTGAAGCTTTCTTT. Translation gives CASSLRQGDTEAFF.

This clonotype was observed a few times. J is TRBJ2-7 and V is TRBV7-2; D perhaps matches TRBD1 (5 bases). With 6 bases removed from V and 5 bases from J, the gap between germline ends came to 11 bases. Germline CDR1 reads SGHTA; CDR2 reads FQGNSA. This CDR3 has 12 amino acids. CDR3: CASSQGLNEQYF. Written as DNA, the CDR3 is TGTGCCAGCAGTCAGGGCCTCAACGAGCAGTACTTC.

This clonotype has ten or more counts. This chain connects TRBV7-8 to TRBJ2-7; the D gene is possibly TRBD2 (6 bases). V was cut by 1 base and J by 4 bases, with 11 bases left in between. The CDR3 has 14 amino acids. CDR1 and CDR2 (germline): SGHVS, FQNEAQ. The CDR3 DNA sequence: TGTGCCAGCAGCTTAGAGGGCGGGATTTACGAGCAGTACTTC. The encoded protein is CASSLEGGIYEQYF.

The CDR3 protein is CSATTGGGLYTEAFF. CDR3 sequence (DNA): TGCAGTGCTACGACCGGGGGGGGGCTATACACTGAAGCTTTCTTT. V and J are TRBV20-1 and TRBJ1-1, with D tentatively TRBD1 (6 bases). Germline loops: CDR1 DFQATT, CDR2 SNEGSKA (reference sequence). V gave up 4 bases and J gave up 3 bases, with 18 bases separating them. The CDR3 covers 15 residues.

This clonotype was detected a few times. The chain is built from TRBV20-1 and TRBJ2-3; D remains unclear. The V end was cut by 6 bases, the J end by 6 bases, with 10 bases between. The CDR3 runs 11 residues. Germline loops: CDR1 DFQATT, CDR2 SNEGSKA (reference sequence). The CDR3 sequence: CSAQSMDTQYF. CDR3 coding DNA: TGCAGTGCCCAATCGATGGATACGCAGTATTTT.

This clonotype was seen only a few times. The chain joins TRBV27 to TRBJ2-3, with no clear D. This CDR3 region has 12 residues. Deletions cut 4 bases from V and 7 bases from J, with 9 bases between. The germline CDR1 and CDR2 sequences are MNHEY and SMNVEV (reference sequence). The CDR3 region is CASSSSSHTQYF. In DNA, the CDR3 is TGTGCCAGCAGTTCGTCCTCCCATACGCAGTATTTT.

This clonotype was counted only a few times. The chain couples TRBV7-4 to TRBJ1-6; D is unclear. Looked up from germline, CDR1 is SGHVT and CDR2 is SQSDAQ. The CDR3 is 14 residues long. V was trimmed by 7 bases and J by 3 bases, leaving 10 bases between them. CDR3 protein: CASTVGHYNSPLHF. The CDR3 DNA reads TGTGCCAGCACGGTTGGGCACTATAATTCACCCCTCCACTTT. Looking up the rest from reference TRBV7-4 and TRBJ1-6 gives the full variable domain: GAGVSQSPRYKVAKRGRDVALRCDSISGHVTLYWYRQTLGQGSEVLTYSQSDAQRDKSGRPSGRFSAERPERSVSTLKIQRTEQGDSAVYLCASTVGHYNSPLHFGNGTRLTVT.

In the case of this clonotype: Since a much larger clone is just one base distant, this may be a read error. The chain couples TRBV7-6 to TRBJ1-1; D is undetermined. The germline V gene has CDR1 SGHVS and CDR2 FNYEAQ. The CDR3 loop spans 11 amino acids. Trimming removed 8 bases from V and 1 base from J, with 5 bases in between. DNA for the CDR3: TGTGCCAGCTGGGAGAACACTGAAGCTTTCTTT. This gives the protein CASWENTEAFF.

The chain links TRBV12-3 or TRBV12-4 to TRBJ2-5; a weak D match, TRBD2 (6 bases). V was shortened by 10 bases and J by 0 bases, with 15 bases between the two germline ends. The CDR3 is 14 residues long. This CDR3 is CATKAGGDQETQYF. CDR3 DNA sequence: TGTGCCACTAAAGCCGGGGGAGACCAAGAGACCCAGTACTTC.

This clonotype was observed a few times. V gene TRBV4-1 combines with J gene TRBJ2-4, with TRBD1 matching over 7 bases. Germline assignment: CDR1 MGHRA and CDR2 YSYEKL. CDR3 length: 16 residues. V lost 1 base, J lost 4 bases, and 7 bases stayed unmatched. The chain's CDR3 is CASSQGPGQTKNIQYF. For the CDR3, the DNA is TGCGCCAGCAGCCAAGGACCGGGACAGACGAAAAACATTCAGTACTTC.

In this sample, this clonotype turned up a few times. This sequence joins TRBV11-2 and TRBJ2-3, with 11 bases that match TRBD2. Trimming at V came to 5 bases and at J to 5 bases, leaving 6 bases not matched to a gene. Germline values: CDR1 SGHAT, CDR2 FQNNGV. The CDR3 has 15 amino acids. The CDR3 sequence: CASSAGLAGGDTQYF. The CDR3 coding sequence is TGTGCCAGCAGCGCCGGACTAGCGGGCGGAGATACGCAGTATTTT. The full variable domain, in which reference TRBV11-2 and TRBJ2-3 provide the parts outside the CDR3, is EAGVAQSPRYKIIEKRQSVAFWCNPISGHATLYWYQQILGQGPKLLIQFQNNGVVDDSQLPKDRFSAERLKGVDSTLKIQPAKLEDSAVYLCASSAGLAGGDTQYFGPGTRLTVL.

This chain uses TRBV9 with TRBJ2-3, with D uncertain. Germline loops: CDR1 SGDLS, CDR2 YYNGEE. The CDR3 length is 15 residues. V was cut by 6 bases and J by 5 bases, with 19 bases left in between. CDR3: CASTAGGSLRDTQYF. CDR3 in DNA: TGTGCCAGCACCGCAGGCGGATCCCTTCGAGATACGCAGTATTTT. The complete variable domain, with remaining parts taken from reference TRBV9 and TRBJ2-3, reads DSGVTQTPKHLITATGQRVTLRCSPRSGDLSVYWYQQSLDQGLQFLIQYYNGEERAKGNILERFSAQQFPDLHSELNLSSLELGDSALYFCASTAGGSLRDTQYFGPGTRLTVL.